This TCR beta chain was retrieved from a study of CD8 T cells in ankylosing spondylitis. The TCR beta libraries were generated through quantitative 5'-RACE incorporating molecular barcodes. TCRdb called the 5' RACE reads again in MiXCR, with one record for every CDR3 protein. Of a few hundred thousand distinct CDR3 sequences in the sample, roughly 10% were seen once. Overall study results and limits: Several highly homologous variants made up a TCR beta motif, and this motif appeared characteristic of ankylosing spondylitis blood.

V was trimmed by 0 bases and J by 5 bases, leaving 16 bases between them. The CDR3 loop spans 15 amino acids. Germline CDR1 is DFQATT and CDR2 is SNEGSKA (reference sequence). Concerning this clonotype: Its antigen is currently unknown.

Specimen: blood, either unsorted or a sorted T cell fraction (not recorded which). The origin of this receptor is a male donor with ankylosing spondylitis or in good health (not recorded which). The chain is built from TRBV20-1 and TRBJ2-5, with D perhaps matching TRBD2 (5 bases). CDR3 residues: CSARDGSSSRETQYF. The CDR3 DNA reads TGCAGTGCTAGAGATGGGAGTTCGTCCCGGGAGACCCAGTACTTC.